The 29 T cell receptor beta chains listed next were all sequenced from one sample in a study of identical twins. TCRdb reanalysed the 5' RACE reads using MiXCR and keeps one entry per CDR3 protein. This table has about 470,000 distinct CDR3 sequences, 20% to 30% appearing once. These data were also reused for a study on T cells expressing NK-cell markers.

Sequences were obtained from CD4+ T cells sorted from blood. Every receptor here comes from a young woman in good health.

The J gene is TRBJ2-5, the V gene TRBV11-2; 10 bases align to TRBD2. This CDR3 spans 15 amino acids. The junction had 3 bases not matched to a gene; V was cut back by 4 bases and J by 1 base. Germline V gene data show CDR1 as SGHAT and CDR2 as FQNNGV. CDR3 coding DNA: TGTGCCAGCAGCTCGACTAGCGGGTTCCAAGAGACCCAGTACTTC. It yields the protein CASSSTSGFQETQYF.

The chain uses TRBV12-3 or TRBV12-4 and TRBJ2-4, with 15 positions matching TRBD2. The CDR3 is made up of 13 amino acids. V dropped 10 bases and J dropped 9; count of bases not matched to a gene: 4. CDR3 DNA: TGTGCCATCGGGACTAGCGGGAGGCCCATTCAGTACTTC. It codes for CAIGTSGRPIQYF.

The chain has TRBV20-1 and TRBJ2-1; 7 nucleotides align to TRBD2. The CDR3 sequence is 13 residues long. The germline V gene encodes CDR1 DFQATT and CDR2 SNEGSKA (reference sequence). CDR3 in DNA: TGCAGCCAGAGGGCGGGAGTGTACAATGAGCAGTTCTTC. Protein product: CSQRAGVYNEQFF.

The chain employs TRBV11-2 and TRBJ2-1; a possible D gene is TRBD2 (6 bases). CDR1 is SGHAT, CDR2 FQNNGV, per germline. The CDR3 contains 14 residues. V lost 1 base and J 8 bases, leaving 12 bases between the germline ends. The CDR3 reads CASSLAWGVHEQFF. In nucleotides, the CDR3 is TGTGCCAGCAGCTTAGCATGGGGGGTACATGAGCAGTTCTTC.

Written as DNA, the CDR3 is TGCAGTGCTAGAGATCGGGGCAGGAGTTATGGCTACACCTTC. Protein sequence: CSARDRGRSYGYTF. The chain links TRBV20-1 to TRBJ1-2, with D perhaps TRBD1 (5 bases). V dropped 0 bases and J dropped 5 bases, with 13 bases sitting between them. Germline values: CDR1 DFQATT, CDR2 SNEGSKA (reference sequence). The CDR3 has 14 amino acids.

The chain has TRBV20-1 and TRBJ2-2; D is uncertain. The CDR3 sequence is 14 residues long. CDR1 and CDR2 (germline): DFQATT, SNEGSKA (reference sequence). The V gene lost 0 bases and the J gene lost 4 bases, with 9 bases spanning the gap. This CDR3 reads CSARDPRSTGELFF. The CDR3 coding sequence is TGCAGTGCTAGAGATCCCAGGTCCACCGGGGAGCTGTTTTTT.

This chain connects TRBV5-1 to TRBJ2-1; weak D call: TRBD2 (6 bases). Trimming took 2 bases from V and 8 from J, leaving 14 bases between them. Germline CDR1 and CDR2: SGHRS and YFSETQ. The CDR3 is 14 residues long. The CDR3 sequence: CASSFSAGIDEQFF. CDR3 sequence (DNA): TGCGCCAGCAGCTTTTCAGCGGGCATTGATGAGCAGTTCTTC.

This clonotype was seen a few times. The chain is built from TRBV5-1 and TRBJ2-7; D call uncertain. Germline CDR1 reads SGHRS; CDR2 reads YFSETQ. The CDR3 loop spans 14 amino acids. Trimming removed 5 bases at V and 2 bases at J, with 14 bases between. CDR3 sequence (DNA): TGCGCCAGCAGGTGGCAGCTAGATACCTACGAGCAGTACTTC. It translates to CASRWQLDTYEQYF.

This clonotype was detected once. The V gene is TRBV20-1, the J gene TRBJ2-7, with a tentative D call TRBD2 (5 bases). Between the trimmed V and J ends, which lost 6 bases and 3 bases, there was a span of 18 bases. Germline lookup yields CDR1 DFQATT and CDR2 SNEGSKA (reference sequence). This CDR3 has 14 amino acids. CDR3 protein: CSATGERHFYEQYF. Written as DNA, the CDR3 is TGCAGTGCCACCGGGGAGAGACATTTCTACGAGCAGTACTTC.

This clonotype was seen more than once but under ten times. The chain recombines TRBV5-1 with TRBJ1-2; D gene uncertain. Trimming removed 0 bases at V and 0 bases at J, with 12 bases between. The germline CDR1 and CDR2 sequences are SGHRS and YFSETQ. The CDR3 covers 16 residues. CDR3 amino acids: CASSLALQPTNYGYTF. The CDR3 nucleotides are TGCGCCAGCAGCTTGGCCCTGCAGCCTACTAACTATGGCTACACCTTC.

The sample holds a few counts of this clonotype. This chain uses TRBV19 with TRBJ2-1, with TRBD2 identical over 16 bases. In germline, CDR1 is LNHDA, CDR2 SQIVND (reference sequence). CDR3 length equals 19 residues. V gave up 2 bases and J gave up 3 bases; unmatched junction bases: 7. The CDR3 region has the DNA TGTGCCAGTAGTATAAGGGGGACTAGCGGGAGGGCGCGCTACAATGAGCAGTTCTTC. Amino acid sequence: CASSIRGTSGRARYNEQFF.

V is TRBV27 and J is TRBJ2-7; TRBD2 is a possible D gene (6 bases). Germline V CDR1 and CDR2: MNHEY, SMNVEV (reference sequence). V dropped 4 bases and J dropped 3 bases, with 16 bases sitting between them. The CDR3 contains 15 residues. The CDR3, as DNA: TGTGCCAGCAGTTCTGGTGGTAGCGGATTCTACGAGCAGTACTTC. It yields the protein CASSSGGSGFYEQYF.

This clonotype was picked up a small number of times. The chain joins TRBV6-1 to TRBJ2-1; D is uncertain. V was pared by 4 bases and J by 5 bases, with 6 bases between. The CDR3 totals 12 residues. Per germline, CDR1 MNHNS and CDR2 SASEGT. CDR3 sequence reads: CASSGHHNEQFF. The CDR3 DNA reads as TGTGCCAGCAGTGGACATCACAATGAGCAGTTCTTC.

V and J are TRBV20-1 and TRBJ1-2; D possibly corresponds to TRBD1 (6 bases). CDR3 length: 16 residues. The germline V gene has CDR1 DFQATT and CDR2 SNEGSKA (reference sequence). V dropped 6 bases and J dropped 0 bases, with 20 bases sitting between them. The DNA of the CDR3 is TGCAGTGCAGAGAAGGGGGGCGCGCCCACTAACTATGGCTACACCTTC. This encodes CSAEKGGAPTNYGYTF.

This chain links TRBV7-9 with TRBJ2-4; tentatively, D is TRBD1 or TRBD2 (6 bases each). The CDR3 is 12 residues long. Per germline, CDR1 SEHNR and CDR2 FQNEAQ (reference sequence). V gave up 2 bases and J gave up 8 bases, with 7 bases separating them. CDR3 loop: CASSLRGDIQYF. In DNA form, the CDR3 reads TGTGCCAGCAGCTTAAGGGGGGACATTCAGTACTTC. Drawing the rest from reference TRBV7-9 and TRBJ2-4, the complete variable domain is DTGVSQNPRHKITKRGQNVTFRCDPISEHNRLYWYRQTLGQGPEFLTYFQNEAQLEKSRLLSDRFSAERPKGSFSTLEIQRTEQGDSAMYLCASSLRGDIQYFGAGTRLSVL.

CDR3 bases: TGTGCCAGCAGTTCCCTACTAGCGGGGAGGGAGACCCAGTACTTC. It yields the protein CASSSLLAGRETQYF. This chain joins TRBV12-3 or TRBV12-4 and TRBJ2-5; 10 bases line up with TRBD2. V lost 4 bases and J lost 5; bases outside the gene matches: 7. The CDR3 sequence is 15 residues long.

The sample holds a few counts of this clonotype. V gene TRBV24-1 combines with J gene TRBJ2-3; 9 bases line up with TRBD2. This CDR3 is built from 15 residues. J lost 2 bases, V lost 3 bases, and 2 bases had no gene match. CDR1 and CDR2 (germline): KGHDR, SFDVKD. The CDR3 DNA sequence: TGTGCCACCAGTGATGGCGGGAGGGCCACAGATACGCAGTATTTT. Amino acids: CATSDGGRATDTQYF.

J is TRBJ1-1 and V is TRBV15; 8 bases line up with TRBD1. This CDR3 spans 14 amino acids. Trimming removed 6 bases from V and 1 base from J; junction bases left unmatched: 4. Germline V lookup: CDR1 LNHNV, CDR2 YYDKDF (reference sequence). The CDR3 sequence is CATSRDRGNTEAFF. The CDR3 DNA follows: TGTGCCACCAGTCGTGACAGGGGGAACACTGAAGCTTTCTTT.

The chain is built from TRBV7-2 and TRBJ2-7; possible D gene TRBD1, 5 bases. CDR3 size: 15 residues. The germline V and J ends were trimmed by 2 bases and 0 bases, with 11 bases remaining between them. Looked up from germline, CDR1 is SGHTA and CDR2 is FQGNSA. The CDR3 protein is CASSLSPGNSYEQYF. The CDR3 DNA sequence: TGTGCCAGCAGCTTATCGCCAGGGAACTCCTACGAGCAGTACTTC.

This clonotype was recorded a few times. The chain uses TRBV7-2 and TRBJ2-1; D tentatively reads TRBD1 or TRBD2 (6 bases each). Deletions cut 5 bases from V and 14 bases from J, with 13 bases between. This CDR3 spans 11 amino acids. Germline V gene data show CDR1 as SGHTA and CDR2 as FQGNSA. CDR3 sequence reads: CASSPRRGKFF. The CDR3 DNA reads TGTGCCAGCAGCCCCCGGAGGGGGAAGTTCTTC.

V and J are TRBV6-2 or TRBV6-3 and TRBJ2-7, with D tentatively TRBD1 (7 bases). The CDR3 is 14 residues long. Trimming stripped 5 bases from V and 2 bases from J, with 13 bases between. Germline assignment: CDR1 MNHEY and CDR2 SVGEGT. The CDR3 is CASSPEGATYEQYF. DNA for the CDR3: TGTGCCAGCAGTCCGGAGGGGGCCACCTACGAGCAGTACTTC.

V gene TRBV12-3 or TRBV12-4 combines with J gene TRBJ2-4, with TRBD2 identical over 7 bases. Trimming at V came to 5 bases and at J to 9 bases, leaving 13 bases not matched to a gene. The CDR3 has 15 amino acids. In nucleotides, the CDR3 is TGTGCCAGCAGTGGCGGGGGAGCCGCGCGACTCATTCAGTACTTC. This gives the protein CASSGGGAARLIQYF.

The chain uses TRBV12-3 or TRBV12-4 and TRBJ2-1, with 9 positions matching TRBD1. This CDR3 contains 16 residues. Germline trimming cut 6 bases from V and 4 bases from J; bases unmatched to any gene: 10. The CDR3 loop is CASRPPGTGYYNEQFF. CDR3 nucleotides: TGTGCCAGCAGACCCCCGGGGACAGGGTATTACAATGAGCAGTTCTTC.

The genes are TRBV6-1 and TRBJ1-5; D call uncertain. In germline, CDR1 is MNHNS, CDR2 SASEGT. This CDR3 is 14 amino acids long. The V and J ends lost 8 bases and 4 bases respectively, with 15 bases between them. This CDR3 reads CASSSVRANQPQHF. The CDR3 DNA follows: TGTGCCAGCTCCTCTGTGCGGGCTAATCAGCCCCAGCATTTT.

The chain combines TRBV27 with TRBJ2-1; D perhaps matches TRBD2 (5 bases). This CDR3 spans 18 amino acids. Deletions cut 5 bases from V and 0 bases from J, with 20 bases between. Germline V gene sequence: CDR1 MNHEY, CDR2 SMNVEV (reference sequence). CDR3 bases: TGTGCCAGCAGTCTCCGAAGGAGGTCCCCTTCCTCCTACAATGAGCAGTTCTTC. Its protein is CASSLRRRSPSSYNEQFF.

This clonotype was counted between two and nine times. The rearrangement joins TRBV28 to TRBJ1-5, with D unclear. In germline, CDR1 is MDHEN, CDR2 SYDVKM. The CDR3 covers 12 residues. The V end lost 3 bases, the J end lost 11 bases, and 11 bases lay between the germline ends. The chain's CDR3 is CASSLPGWAQHF. The CDR3 DNA is TGTGCCAGCAGTTTGCCCGGTTGGGCCCAGCATTTT.

This clonotype turned up a few times. This rearrangement joins TRBV30 to TRBJ2-7; either TRBD1 or TRBD2 may fit D (5 bases each). V was clipped by 2 bases and J by 5 bases, with 22 bases between them. Germline V gene lookup returns CDR1 GTSNPN and CDR2 SVGIG (reference sequence). CDR3 size: 16 residues. In DNA, the CDR3 is TGTGCCTGGAGTTCACCAACCGGGACGGCGTCCCACGAGCAGTACTTC. Its translation is CAWSSPTGTASHEQYF. The full variable domain, in which reference TRBV30 and TRBJ2-7 provide the parts outside the CDR3, is SQTIHQWPATLVQPVGSPLSLECTVEGTSNPNLYWYRQAAGRGLQLLFYSVGIGQISSEVPQNLSASRPQDRQFILSSKKLLLSDSGFYLCAWSSPTGTASHEQYFGPGTRLTVT.

This chain connects TRBV12-3 or TRBV12-4 to TRBJ2-5; 12 bases fit TRBD2. V was clipped by 5 bases and J by 4 bases; unmatched bases: 5. The CDR3 contains 15 residues. The CDR3 sequence is CASSLTSGGGETQYF. In DNA form, the CDR3 reads TGTGCCAGCAGTCTGACTAGCGGGGGCGGAGAGACCCAGTACTTC.

The chain has TRBV3-1 and TRBJ2-3; perhaps TRBD2 as D (5 bases). Germline V CDR1 and CDR2: LGHDT, YNNKEL (reference sequence). The CDR3 contains 15 residues. V lost 1 base, J lost 2 bases, and 10 bases lay in between. Here the CDR3 reads CASSQAADYTDTQYF. Here the CDR3 DNA reads TGTGCCAGCAGCCAAGCGGCAGACTACACAGATACGCAGTATTTT.